The 24 T cell receptor beta chains below were found in one sample sequenced in a study of monozygotic twins with inflammatory bowel disease. TCRdb re-called the 5' RACE reads; one entry per CDR3 protein, DNA not given. The sample data list about 380,000 distinct CDR3 sequences. The sequencing sample was made of blood. All receptors derive from a human donor with ulcerative colitis or Crohn's disease, or a healthy co-twin of an affected twin (not recorded which).

The CDR3 here is CASSLVAQGDGEQYF. This chain links TRBV5-1 with TRBJ2-7; TCRdb proposes TRBD1, but this gene call is untestable without DNA. Germline V CDR1 and CDR2: SGHRS, YFSETQ. The CDR3 is 15 residues long.

The chain employs TRBV9 and TRBJ1-2; TCRdb indicates TRBD1, and absent DNA this call remains unverified. This CDR3 is built from 15 residues. The germline CDR1 and CDR2 sequences are SGDLS and YYNGEE. CDR3 sequence reads: CASNDRGGWNYGYTF. Filled out from reference TRBV9 and TRBJ1-2, the complete variable domain reads DSGVTQTPKHLITATGQRVTLRCSPRSGDLSVYWYQQSLDQGLQFLIQYYNGEERAKGNILERFSAQQFPDLHSELNLSSLELGDSALYFCASNDRGGWNYGYTFGSGTRLTVV.

The chain uses TRBV6-1 and TRBJ1-2; TCRdb gives TRBD1 as the D gene, but with no DNA this cannot be confirmed. CDR3 length: 15 residues. The V gene's germline CDR1 is MNHNS and CDR2 SASEGT. This chain's CDR3 is CASNPGTARNYGYTF.

V usage is TRBV7-8 and J usage is TRBJ2-5; absent DNA, TCRdb's TRBD1 call cannot be checked. The CDR3 is 17 amino acids. Germline CDR1 reads SGHVS; CDR2 reads FQNEAQ. The CDR3 here is CASSLAPGGWGQETQYF.

This chain connects TRBV5-1 to TRBJ1-2. Looked up from germline, CDR1 is SGHRS and CDR2 is YFSETQ. There are 14 residues in the CDR3. The CDR3 protein is CASSLGDTAGGYTF.

The V gene is TRBV6-1, the J gene TRBJ2-5; TCRdb gives TRBD1 as the D gene, but with no DNA this cannot be confirmed. The CDR3 contains 16 residues. Germline CDR1 reads MNHNS; CDR2 reads SASEGT. The CDR3 loop reads CASSSRQGGYQETQYF.

This sequence joins TRBV15 and TRBJ1-2; checking the TCRdb D call of TRBD1 is not possible without DNA. The CDR3 is 14 amino acids. Germline CDR1 reads LNHNV; CDR2 reads YYDKDF (reference sequence). CDR3 protein: CATSRDPTGDGYTF.

The chain carries TRBV7-2 and TRBJ1-2; TCRdb picks TRBD1, but there is no DNA to check that call. The CDR3 is 15 amino acids. Germline V lookup: CDR1 SGHTA, CDR2 FQGNSA. The CDR3 reads CASSLSSGQTYGYTF.

The V gene is TRBV6-2 or TRBV6-3, the J gene TRBJ2-7; no DNA is available, so the TRBD2 call from TCRdb remains unchecked. Germline V CDR1 and CDR2: MNHEY, SVGEGT. This CDR3 region has 14 residues. CDR3 sequence reads: CASNLQGRLYEQYF.

Here the CDR3 reads CASSPTSGGASFHEQYF. This chain joins TRBV18 and TRBJ2-7; absent DNA, TCRdb's TRBD2 call cannot be checked. CDR3 length equals 17 residues. CDR1 and CDR2 (germline): KGHSH, LQKENI.

The chain uses TRBV4-1 and TRBJ2-1; TCRdb returns TRBD1, unconfirmable since there is no DNA. The germline CDR1 and CDR2 sequences are MGHRA and YSYEKL. This CDR3 contains 15 residues. The CDR3 loop reads CASSPEDRAANEQFF.

The chain has TRBV7-9 and TRBJ1-5. This CDR3 is 16 amino acids long. Germline V gives CDR1 SEHNR, CDR2 FQNEAQ (reference sequence). CDR3 sequence: CASSLYTERGNQPQHF.

The genes are TRBV4-2 and TRBJ1-6. The CDR3 extends over 17 amino acids. Germline loops: CDR1 LGHNA, CDR2 YNFKEQ. The CDR3 loop is CASSQDGQSSYNSPLHF.

This chain connects TRBV19 to TRBJ1-2. This CDR3 comprises 15 residues. Germline V gene lookup returns CDR1 LNHDA and CDR2 SQIVND (reference sequence). The CDR3 reads CASSIVTAPKGGYTF.

The V gene is TRBV10-2, the J gene TRBJ1-5; the TCRdb call, TRBD1, lacks DNA for checking. The CDR3 has 15 amino acids. CDR1 and CDR2 from the germline V gene are WSHSY and SAAADI. The CDR3 loop reads CASSERGGSNQPQHF.

The rearrangement joins TRBV27 to TRBJ2-7; TCRdb designates TRBD1, a call that cannot be tested without DNA. The CDR3 covers 15 residues. The germline V gene has CDR1 MNHEY and CDR2 SMNVEV (reference sequence). The CDR3 is CASSALRTESYEQYF.

CDR3 region: CASSEQLTGELFF. The chain couples TRBV6-1 to TRBJ2-2. Germline V gene sequence: CDR1 MNHNS, CDR2 SASEGT. The CDR3 covers 13 residues.

The chain recombines TRBV29-1 with TRBJ2-7; the TRBD2 assignment by TCRdb is unverifiable without DNA. Looked up from germline, CDR1 is SQVTM and CDR2 is ANQGSEA. This CDR3 has 12 amino acids. CDR3 in amino acids: CSVGRQGFEQYF.

This rearrangement joins TRBV18 to TRBJ1-2; the D call of TRBD1 rests on TCRdb alone, since no DNA is present to check it. CDR1 and CDR2 from the germline V gene are KGHSH and LQKENI. The CDR3 has 13 residues. The CDR3 loop reads CASSPEQGGGYTF. Looking up the rest from reference TRBV18 and TRBJ1-2 gives the full variable domain: NAGVMQNPRHLVRRRGQEARLRCSPMKGHSHVYWYRQLPEEGLKFMVYLQKENIIDESGMPKERFSAEFPKEGPSILRIQQVVRGDSAAYFCASSPEQGGGYTFGSGTRLTVV.

This chain uses TRBV15 with TRBJ2-2. The CDR3 has 15 amino acids. Germline V gene sequence: CDR1 LNHNV, CDR2 YYDKDF (reference sequence). CDR3 residues: CATSGQVANTGELFF.

The gene calls are TRBV27 and TRBJ2-7. Per the germline V gene, CDR1 is MNHEY and CDR2 is SMNVEV (reference sequence). This CDR3 contains 14 residues. The CDR3 reads CASSLLTGAYEQYF.

The chain combines TRBV11-2 with TRBJ2-5; TCRdb reports TRBD2, a call that lacks DNA to check it against. CDR1 and CDR2 from the germline V gene are SGHAT and FQNNGV. The CDR3 sequence is 15 residues long. The CDR3 reads CASSLAPTIQETQYF.

This chain connects TRBV7-2 to TRBJ1-2; no DNA is available, so the TRBD1 call from TCRdb remains unchecked. The CDR3 covers 12 residues. Germline-derived CDR1 and CDR2 are SGHTA and FQGNSA. The CDR3 here is CASSLRDNGYTF.

V gene TRBV3-1 combines with J gene TRBJ1-1. The germline CDR1 and CDR2 sequences are LGHDT and YNNKEL (reference sequence). This CDR3 region has 15 residues. CDR3 protein: CASSQDLLPNTEAFF.